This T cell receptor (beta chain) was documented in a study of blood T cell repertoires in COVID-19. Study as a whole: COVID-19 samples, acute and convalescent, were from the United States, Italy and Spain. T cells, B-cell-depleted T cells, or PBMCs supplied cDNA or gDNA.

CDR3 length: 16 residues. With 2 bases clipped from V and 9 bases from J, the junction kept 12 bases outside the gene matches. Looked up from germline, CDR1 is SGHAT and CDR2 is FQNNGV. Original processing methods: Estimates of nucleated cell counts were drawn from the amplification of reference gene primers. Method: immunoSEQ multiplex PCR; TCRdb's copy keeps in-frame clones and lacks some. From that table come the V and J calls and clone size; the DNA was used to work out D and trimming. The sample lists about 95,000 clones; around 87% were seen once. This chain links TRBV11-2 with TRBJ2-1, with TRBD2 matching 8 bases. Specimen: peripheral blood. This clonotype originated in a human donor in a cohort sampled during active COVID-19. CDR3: CASSLNGGAAMGEQFF. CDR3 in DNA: TGTGCCAGCAGCTTAAACGGGGGGGCCGCCATGGGTGAGCAGTTCTTC. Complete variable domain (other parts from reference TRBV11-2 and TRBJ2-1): EAGVAQSPRYKIIEKRQSVAFWCNPISGHATLYWYQQILGQGPKLLIQFQNNGVVDDSQLPKDRFSAERLKGVDSTLKIQPAKLEDSAVYLCASSLNGGAAMGEQFFGPGTRLTVL.